This T cell receptor beta chain was identified during a study of graft-versus-host responses after intestinal transplantation. On the study more broadly: Recipients got multivisceral, liver-intestinal, or isolated intestinal transplants. General study findings and limits: Researchers found GvH clones in recipient marrow, and some showed up first in ileum or blood.

Produced via immunoSEQ multiplex PCR; TCRdb's table is partial and in-frame only. Among 10,000 or so clones listed, 25% to 30% were seen once. Stimulators, approximately 200,000 irradiated and violet-dye-labeled cells, were plated with approximately 200,000 CFSE-labeled responder cells. The reaction was completed, and proliferating CFSE-low CD3+CD4+ and CD3+CD8+ responders were then sorted. By frequency in the sample, this clone is medium-sized. CDR1 is SNHLY, CDR2 FYNNEI, per germline. The CDR3 totals 13 residues. V dropped 7 bases and J dropped 3 bases, with 13 bases sitting between them. The clonotype comes from a human patient who received an intestinal transplant. Here the sequenced sample was alloreactive CD4+ T cells from a mixed lymphocyte reaction culture, taken before intestinal transplant. As to subset: CFSE-low proliferating T cells sorted from roughly six-day pre-transplant mixed lymphocyte reaction (GvH or HvG direction). The chain carries TRBV2 and TRBJ2-7; D unresolved. The CDR3, as DNA: TGTGCCAGCACGAAGATGCAGTTCTACGAGCAGTACTTC. Translation gives CASTKMQFYEQYF. The full variable domain, with the rest looked up from reference TRBV2 and TRBJ2-7, is EPEVTQTPSHQVTQMGQEVILRCVPISNHLYFYWYRQILGQKVEFLVSFYNNEISEKSEIFDDQFSVERPDGSNFTLKIRSTKLEDSAMYFCASTKMQFYEQYFGPGTRLTVT.